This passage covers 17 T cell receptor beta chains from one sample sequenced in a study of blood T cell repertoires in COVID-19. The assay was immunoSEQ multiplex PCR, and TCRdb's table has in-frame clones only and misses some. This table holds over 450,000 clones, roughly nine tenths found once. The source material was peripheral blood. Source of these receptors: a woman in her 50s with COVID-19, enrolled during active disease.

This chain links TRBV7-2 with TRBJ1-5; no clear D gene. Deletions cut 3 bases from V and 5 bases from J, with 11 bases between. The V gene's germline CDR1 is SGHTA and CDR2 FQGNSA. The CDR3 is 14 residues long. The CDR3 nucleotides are TGTGCCAGCAGCTTGGTCAGGAATGATCAGCCCCAGCATTTT. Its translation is CASSLVRNDQPQHF.

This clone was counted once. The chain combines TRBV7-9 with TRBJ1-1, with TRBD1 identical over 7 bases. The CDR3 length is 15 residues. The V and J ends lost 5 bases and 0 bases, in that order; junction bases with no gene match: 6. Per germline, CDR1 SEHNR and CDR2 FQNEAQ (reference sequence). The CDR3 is CASSPPDRVNTEAFF. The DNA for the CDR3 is TGTGCCAGCAGCCCGCCCGACAGGGTGAACACTGAAGCTTTCTTT. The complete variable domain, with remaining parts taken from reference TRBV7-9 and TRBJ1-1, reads DTGVSQNPRHKITKRGQNVTFRCDPISEHNRLYWYRQTLGQGPEFLTYFQNEAQLEKSRLLSDRFSAERPKGSFSTLEIQRTEQGDSAMYLCASSPPDRVNTEAFFGQGTRLTVV.

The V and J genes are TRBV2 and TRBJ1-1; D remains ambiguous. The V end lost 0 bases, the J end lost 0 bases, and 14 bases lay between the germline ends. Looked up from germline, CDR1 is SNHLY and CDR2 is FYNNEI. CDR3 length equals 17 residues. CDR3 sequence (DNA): TGTGCCAGCAGTGAAGCACGAGACACACGTTTGAACACTGAAGCTTTCTTT. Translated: CASSEARDTRLNTEAFF.

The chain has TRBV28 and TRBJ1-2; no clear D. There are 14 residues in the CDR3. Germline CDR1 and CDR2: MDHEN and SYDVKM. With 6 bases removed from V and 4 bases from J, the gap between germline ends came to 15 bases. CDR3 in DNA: TGTGCCAGCAGATATGGAAGGAAGCGCTATGGCTACACCTTC. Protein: CASRYGRKRYGYTF.

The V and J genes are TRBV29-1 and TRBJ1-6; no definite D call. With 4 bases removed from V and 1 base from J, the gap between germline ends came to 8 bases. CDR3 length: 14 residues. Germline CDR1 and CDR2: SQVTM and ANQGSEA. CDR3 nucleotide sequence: TGCAGCGTTGCGGAGGGATCCTATAATTCACCCCTCCACTTT. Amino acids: CSVAEGSYNSPLHF.

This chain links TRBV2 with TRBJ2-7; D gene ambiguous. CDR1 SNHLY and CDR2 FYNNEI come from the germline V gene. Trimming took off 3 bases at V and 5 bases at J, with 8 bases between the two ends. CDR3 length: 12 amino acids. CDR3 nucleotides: TGTGCCAGCAGTGAGATTCGGGACGAGCAGTACTTC. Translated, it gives CASSEIRDEQYF.

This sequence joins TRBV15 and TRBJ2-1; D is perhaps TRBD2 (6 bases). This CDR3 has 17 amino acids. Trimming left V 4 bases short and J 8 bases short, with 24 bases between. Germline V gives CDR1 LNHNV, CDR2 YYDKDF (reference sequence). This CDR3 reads CATSNPRRLGVNDEQFF. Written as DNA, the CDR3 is TGTGCCACCAGCAACCCTCGCAGACTAGGGGTTAACGATGAGCAGTTCTTC.

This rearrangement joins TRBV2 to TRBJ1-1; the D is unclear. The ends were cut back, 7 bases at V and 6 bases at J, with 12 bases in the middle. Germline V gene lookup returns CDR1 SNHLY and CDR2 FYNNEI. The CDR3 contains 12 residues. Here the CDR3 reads CASTKAKPEAFF. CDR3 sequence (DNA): TGTGCCAGCACCAAAGCGAAGCCTGAAGCTTTCTTT.

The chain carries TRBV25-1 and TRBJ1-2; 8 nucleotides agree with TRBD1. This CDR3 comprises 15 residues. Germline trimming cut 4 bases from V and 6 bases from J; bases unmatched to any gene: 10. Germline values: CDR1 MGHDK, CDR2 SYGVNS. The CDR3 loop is CASSGAVRTGNGYTF. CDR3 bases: TGTGCCAGCAGTGGAGCCGTAAGGACAGGGAATGGCTACACCTTC.

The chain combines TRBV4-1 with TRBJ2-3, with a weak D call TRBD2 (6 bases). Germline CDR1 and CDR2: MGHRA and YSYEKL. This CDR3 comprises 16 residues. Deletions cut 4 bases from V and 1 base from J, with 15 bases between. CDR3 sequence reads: CASSPARPGGTDTQYF. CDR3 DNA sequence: TGCGCCAGCAGCCCCGCCCGTCCGGGGGGCACAGATACGCAGTATTTT.

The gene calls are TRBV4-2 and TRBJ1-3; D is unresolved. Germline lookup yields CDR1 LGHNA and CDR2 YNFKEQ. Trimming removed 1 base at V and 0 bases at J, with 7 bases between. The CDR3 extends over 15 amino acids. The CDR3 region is CASSQVASSGNTIYF. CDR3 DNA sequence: TGTGCCAGCAGCCAAGTCGCCAGCTCTGGAAACACCATATATTTT.

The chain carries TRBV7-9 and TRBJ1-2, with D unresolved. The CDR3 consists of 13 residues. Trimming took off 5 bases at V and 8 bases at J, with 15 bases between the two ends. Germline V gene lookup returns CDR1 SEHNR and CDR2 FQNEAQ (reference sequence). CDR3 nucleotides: TGTGCCAGCAGCCGCGAAAGTACGAAAGGCTACACCTTC. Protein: CASSRESTKGYTF.

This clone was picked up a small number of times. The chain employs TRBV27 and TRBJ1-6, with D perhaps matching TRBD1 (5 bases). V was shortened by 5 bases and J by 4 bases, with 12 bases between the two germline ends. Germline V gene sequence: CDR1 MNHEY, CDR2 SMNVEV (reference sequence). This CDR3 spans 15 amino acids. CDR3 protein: CASSPPGLYNSPLHF. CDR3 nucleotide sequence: TGTGCCAGCAGTCCCCCGGGACTTTATAATTCACCCCTCCACTTT.

The CDR3 DNA reads as TGTGCCAGTACCTACATACAGGGAAATTGGGCTGAAGCTTTCTTT. Its protein is CASTYIQGNWAEAFF. The V and J genes are TRBV19 and TRBJ1-1; possible D gene TRBD1, 6 bases. CDR1 and CDR2 (germline): LNHDA, SQIVND (reference sequence). V lost 7 bases, J lost 6 bases, and 21 bases lay in between. CDR3 length: 15 amino acids.

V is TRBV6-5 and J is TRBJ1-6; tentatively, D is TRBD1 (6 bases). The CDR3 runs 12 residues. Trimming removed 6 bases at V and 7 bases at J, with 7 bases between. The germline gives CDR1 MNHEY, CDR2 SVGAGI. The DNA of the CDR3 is TGTGCCAGCAGCACAGGGAATTCACCCCTCCACTTT. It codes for CASSTGNSPLHF.

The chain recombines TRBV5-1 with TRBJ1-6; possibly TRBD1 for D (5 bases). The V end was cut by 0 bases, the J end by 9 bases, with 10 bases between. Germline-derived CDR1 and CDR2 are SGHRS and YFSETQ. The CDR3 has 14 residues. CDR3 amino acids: CASSLEGWGSPLHF. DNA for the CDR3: TGCGCCAGCAGCTTGGAGGGGTGGGGTTCACCCCTCCACTTT.

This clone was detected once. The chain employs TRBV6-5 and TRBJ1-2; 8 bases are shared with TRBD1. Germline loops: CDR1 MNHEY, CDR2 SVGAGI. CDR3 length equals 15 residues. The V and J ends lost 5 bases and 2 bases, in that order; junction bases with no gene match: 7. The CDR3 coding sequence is TGTGCCAGCAGTCCGGACAGGGAATGGAACTATGGCTACACCTTC. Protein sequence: CASSPDREWNYGYTF.